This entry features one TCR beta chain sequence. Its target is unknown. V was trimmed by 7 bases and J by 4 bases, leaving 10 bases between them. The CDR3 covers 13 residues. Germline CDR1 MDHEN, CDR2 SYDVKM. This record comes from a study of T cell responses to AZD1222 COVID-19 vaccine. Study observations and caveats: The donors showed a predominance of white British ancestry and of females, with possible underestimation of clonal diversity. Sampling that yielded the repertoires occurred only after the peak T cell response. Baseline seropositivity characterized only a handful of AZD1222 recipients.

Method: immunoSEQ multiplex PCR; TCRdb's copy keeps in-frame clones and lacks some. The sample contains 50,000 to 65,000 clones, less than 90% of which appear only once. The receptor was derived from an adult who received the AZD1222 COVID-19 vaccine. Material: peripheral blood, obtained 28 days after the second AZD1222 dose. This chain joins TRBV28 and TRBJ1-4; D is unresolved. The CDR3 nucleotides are TGTGCCAGCAATACAGCTCTTAATGAAAAACTGTTTTTT. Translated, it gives CASNTALNEKLFF.